The present entry profiles one T cell receptor (beta chain) with its context. Its specificity is not known. The data were obtained in a study of cytomegalovirus exposure and HLA in healthy donors. General study results and limits: Sequencing had likely introduced a cluster of highly shared sequence variants as an artifact. Later analysis showed most CMV-associated TCR beta chains appearing HLA-restricted. Cytomegalovirus-associated status was assigned to about 160 TCR beta chains. In an earlier analysis, productive rearrangement rates for most beta V segments clustered near 87% or 30%.

The PCR had 60 Vbeta and 13 Jbeta primers. Only in-frame clones appear in the TCRdb table, and some are missing; sequencing was by immunoSEQ multiplex PCR. Of hundreds of thousands of clones in the sample, 60% to 80% were seen once. The CDR3 has 17 amino acids. CDR1 is SGHDN and CDR2 is FVKESK in the germline V gene. The V gene lost 3 bases and the J gene lost 2 bases, with 20 bases spanning the gap. The sequenced sample consisted of PBMCs. The sequence was collected from a male donor in good health and CMV-seronegative. The chain combines TRBV14 with TRBJ2-7, with D maybe TRBD1 (6 bases). The CDR3 loop reads CASSQYPPGAGPYEQYF. CDR3 sequence (DNA): TGTGCCAGCAGCCAGTACCCCCCAGGGGCGGGCCCCTACGAGCAGTACTTC.